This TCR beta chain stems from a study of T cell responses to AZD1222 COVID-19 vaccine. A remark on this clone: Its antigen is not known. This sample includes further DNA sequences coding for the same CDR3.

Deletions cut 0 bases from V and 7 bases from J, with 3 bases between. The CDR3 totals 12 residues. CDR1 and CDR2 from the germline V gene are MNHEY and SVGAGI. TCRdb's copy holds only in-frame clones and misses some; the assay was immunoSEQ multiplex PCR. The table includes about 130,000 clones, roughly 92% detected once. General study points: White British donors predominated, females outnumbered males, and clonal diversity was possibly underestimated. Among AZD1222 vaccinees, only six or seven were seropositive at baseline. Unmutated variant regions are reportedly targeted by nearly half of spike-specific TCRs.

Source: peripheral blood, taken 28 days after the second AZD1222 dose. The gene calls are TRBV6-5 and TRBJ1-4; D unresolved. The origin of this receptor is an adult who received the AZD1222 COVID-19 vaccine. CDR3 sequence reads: CASSYSGEKLFF. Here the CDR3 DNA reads TGTGCCAGCAGTTACTCCGGTGAAAAACTGTTTTTT.